This TCR beta chain was obtained from a study of blood T cell repertoires in COVID-19. For the study at large: PBMCs, B-cell-depleted T cells, or T cells were the source of the cDNA or gDNA that made up the material.

Authors' processing steps: Estimation of nucleated cell counts was performed using reference gene primer amplification. TCRdb's table, derived via immunoSEQ multiplex PCR, lists solely in-frame clones and lacks some. V and J calls and clone size come straight from that table; D and trimming were deduced from the DNA. The profile shows nearly 95,000 clones, about 87% of them singletons. The CDR3 extends over 16 amino acids. J lost 1 base, V lost 7 bases, and 6 bases had no gene match. Germline V gene lookup returns CDR1 LNHDA and CDR2 SQIVND (reference sequence). This sequence was found in a human donor with acute or convalescent COVID-19. The donor label of this sample is uncertain. Specimen: peripheral blood. V is TRBV19 and J is TRBJ1-6; 8 bases are a match to TRBD1. CDR3 loop: CASTPGGASYNSPLHF. For the CDR3, the DNA is TGTGCCAGTACCCCAGGGGGCGCGTCCTATAATTCACCCCTCCACTTT. The whole variable domain, filled in from reference TRBV19 and TRBJ1-6, reads DGGITQSPKYLFRKEGQNVTLSCEQNLNHDAMYWYRQDPGQGLRLIYYSQIVNDFQKGDIAEGYSVSREKKESFPLTVTSAQKNPTAFYLCASTPGGASYNSPLHFGNGTRLTVT.